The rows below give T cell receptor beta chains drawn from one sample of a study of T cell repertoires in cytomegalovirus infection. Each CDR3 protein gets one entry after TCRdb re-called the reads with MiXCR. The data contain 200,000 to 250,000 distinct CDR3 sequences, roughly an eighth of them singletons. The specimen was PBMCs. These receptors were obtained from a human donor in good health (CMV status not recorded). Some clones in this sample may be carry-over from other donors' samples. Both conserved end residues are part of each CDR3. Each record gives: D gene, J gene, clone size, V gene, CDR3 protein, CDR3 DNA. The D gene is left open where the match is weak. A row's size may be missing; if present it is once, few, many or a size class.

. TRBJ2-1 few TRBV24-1 CATSGEYNEQFF TGTGCCACCAGTGGAGAGTACAATGAGCAGTTCTTC
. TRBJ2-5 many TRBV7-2 CASSPGTDQETQYF TGTGCCAGCAGCCCTGGGACGGATCAAGAGACCCAGTACTTC
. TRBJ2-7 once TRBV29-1 CSVTGLDNSYEQYF TGCAGCGTCACAGGGCTGGATAACTCCTACGAGCAGTACTTC
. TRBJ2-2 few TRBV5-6 CASSLSFNTGELFF TGTGCCAGCAGCTTGAGTTTTAACACCGGGGAGCTGTTTTTT
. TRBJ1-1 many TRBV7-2 CASSLGLGGTEAFF TGTGCCAGCAGCTTAGGGTTAGGTGGGACTGAAGCTTTCTTT
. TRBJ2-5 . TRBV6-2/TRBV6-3 CATLPGRIQETQYF TGTGCCACCCTGCCGGGACGTATCCAAGAGACCCAGTACTTC
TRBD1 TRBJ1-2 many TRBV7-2 CASSWTGATGYTF TGTGCCAGCAGCTGGACAGGGGCGACCGGCTACACCTTC
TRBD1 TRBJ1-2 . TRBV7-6 CASSLSGGYGYTF TGTGCCAGCAGCTTATCAGGGGGCTATGGCTACACCTTC
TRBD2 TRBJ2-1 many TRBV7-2 CASSLVRGNEQFF TGTGCCAGCAGCTTAGTGCGGGGGAATGAGCAGTTCTTC
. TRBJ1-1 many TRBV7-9 CASSFRENTEAFF TGTGCCAGCAGCTTCCGGGAGAACACTGAAGCTTTCTTT
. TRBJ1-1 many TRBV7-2 CASSPQGGRGEAFF TGTGCCAGCAGCCCCCAAGGCGGGCGAGGTGAAGCTTTCTTT
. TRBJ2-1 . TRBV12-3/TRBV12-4 CASNPGVVYNEQFF TGTGCCAGCAATCCGGGGGTAGTCTACAATGAGCAGTTCTTC
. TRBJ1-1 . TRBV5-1 CASSLGRRPRNTEAFF TGCGCCAGCAGCTTGGGGCGTCGGCCTAGGAACACTGAAGCTTTCTTT
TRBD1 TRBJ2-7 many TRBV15 CATSSQDRGLYEQYF TGTGCCACCAGCAGCCAAGACAGGGGGCTTTACGAGCAGTACTTC
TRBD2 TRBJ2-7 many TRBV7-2 CASSLTGGSEQYF TGTGCCAGCAGCTTAACGGGAGGAAGCGAGCAGTACTTC
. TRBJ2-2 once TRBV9 CASSIGTAANTGELFF TGTGCCAGCAGCATCGGGACGGCAGCGAACACCGGGGAGCTGTTTTTT
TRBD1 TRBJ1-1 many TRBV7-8 CASSSWTGLNTEAFF TGTGCCAGCAGCTCCTGGACAGGGCTGAACACTGAAGCTTTCTTT
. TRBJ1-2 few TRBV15 CATRLGPGYGYTF TGTGCCACTAGGCTTGGCCCGGGCTATGGCTACACCTTC
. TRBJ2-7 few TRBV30 CAWRISTLEQYF TGTGCCTGGCGCATTTCGACTCTCGAGCAGTACTTC
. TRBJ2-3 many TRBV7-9 CASSSPVLDTQYF TGTGCCAGCAGCTCCCCGGTTCTCGATACGCAGTATTTT
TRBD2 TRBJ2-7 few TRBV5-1 CASSRRVTSGGYGEQYF TGCGCCAGCAGCAGGAGGGTTACTAGCGGGGGGTACGGCGAGCAGTACTTC
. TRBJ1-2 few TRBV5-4 CASSPSRVPTNYGYTF TGTGCCAGCAGCCCCTCCAGGGTGCCCACTAACTATGGCTACACCTTC
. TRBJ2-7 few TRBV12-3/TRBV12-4 CASSTRKEEQYF TGTGCCAGCAGTACCCGTAAGGAAGAGCAGTACTTC
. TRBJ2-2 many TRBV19 CASSIGNTGELFF TGTGCCAGTAGTATCGGGAACACCGGGGAGCTGTTTTTT
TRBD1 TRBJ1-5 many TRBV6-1 CASRPGQGRPQHF TGTGCCAGCAGGCCGGGACAGGGGAGGCCCCAGCATTTT
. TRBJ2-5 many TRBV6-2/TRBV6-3 CASPPPGKTQYF TGTGCCAGCCCACCCCCAGGGAAGACCCAGTACTTC
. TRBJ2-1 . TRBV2 CASSALLNEQFF TGTGCCAGCAGCGCCCTATTGAATGAGCAGTTCTTC
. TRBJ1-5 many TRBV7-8 CASTGGGPNQPQHF TGTGCCAGCACCGGGGGGGGTCCGAATCAGCCCCAGCATTTT
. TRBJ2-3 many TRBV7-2 CASSRDRTDTQYF TGTGCCAGCAGCCGGGACCGCACAGATACGCAGTATTTT
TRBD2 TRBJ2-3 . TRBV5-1 CASSLRLAGTKGDTQYF TGCGCCAGCAGCTTGAGGCTAGCGGGGACGAAGGGAGATACGCAGTATTTT
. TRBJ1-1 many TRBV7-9 CASSLFFRGNEAFF TGTGCCAGCAGCTTATTCTTCAGGGGCAATGAAGCTTTCTTT
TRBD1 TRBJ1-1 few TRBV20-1 CSALTGDTEAFF TGCAGTGCTCTAACAGGGGACACTGAAGCTTTCTTT
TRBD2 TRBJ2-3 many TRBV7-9 CASTSGGSGGRTDTQYF TGTGCCAGCACCTCAGGAGGGAGCGGGGGACGCACAGATACGCAGTATTTT
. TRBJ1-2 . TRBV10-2 CASSESLGHGYTF TGCGCCAGCAGTGAGTCGTTGGGGCATGGCTACACCTTC
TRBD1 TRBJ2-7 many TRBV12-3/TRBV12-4 CASSLGGTGPYEQYF TGTGCCAGCAGTCTCGGAGGGACAGGCCCTTACGAGCAGTACTTC
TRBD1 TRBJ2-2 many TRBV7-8 CASSFTGERRELFF TGTGCCAGCAGCTTCACAGGGGAAAGAAGGGAGCTGTTTTTT
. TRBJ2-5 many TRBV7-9 CASSSAGSGVTLPEHQETQYF TGTGCCAGCAGCTCAGCCGGAAGCGGAGTAACCCTACCCGAACATCAAGAGACCCAGTACTTC
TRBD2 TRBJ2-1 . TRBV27 CASSLFTLAGDLGEQFF TGTGCCAGCAGTTTATTTACCCTAGCGGGAGATTTGGGTGAGCAGTTCTTC
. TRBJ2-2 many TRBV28 CASSRTTNTGELFF TGTGCCAGCAGTAGGACAACGAACACCGGGGAGCTGTTTTTT
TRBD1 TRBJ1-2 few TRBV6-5 CASSYSRGADYGYTF TGTGCCAGCAGTTACTCCAGGGGGGCTGACTATGGCTACACCTTC
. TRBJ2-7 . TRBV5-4 CASSLRASYEQYF TGTGCCAGCAGCTTGCGGGCTTCCTACGAGCAGTACTTC
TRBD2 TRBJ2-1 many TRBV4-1 CASSQLTSGSEGEQFF TGCGCCAGCAGCCAACTGACTAGCGGGAGTGAAGGTGAGCAGTTCTTC
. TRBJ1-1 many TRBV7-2 CASSLAWANTEAFF TGTGCCAGCAGCTTAGCGTGGGCGAACACTGAAGCTTTCTTT
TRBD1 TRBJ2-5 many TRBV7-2 CASSSTGASSQETQYF TGTGCCAGCAGCTCTACAGGGGCCTCTTCCCAAGAGACCCAGTACTTC